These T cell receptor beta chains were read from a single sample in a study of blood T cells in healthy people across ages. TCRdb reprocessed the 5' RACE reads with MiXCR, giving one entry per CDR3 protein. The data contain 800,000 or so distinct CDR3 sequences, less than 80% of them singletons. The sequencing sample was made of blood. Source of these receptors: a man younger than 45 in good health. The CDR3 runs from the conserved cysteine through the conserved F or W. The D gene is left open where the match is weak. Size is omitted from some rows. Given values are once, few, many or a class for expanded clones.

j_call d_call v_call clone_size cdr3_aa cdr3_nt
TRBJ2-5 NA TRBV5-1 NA CASSLATQETQYF TGCGCCAGCAGCTTGGCGACCCAAGAGACCCAGTACTTC
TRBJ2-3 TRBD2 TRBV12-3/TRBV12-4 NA CASSLMGTSGGRGTDTQYF TGTGCCAGCAGTTTGATGGGGACTAGCGGGGGGCGGGGTACAGATACGCAGTATTTT
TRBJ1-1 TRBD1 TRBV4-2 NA CASSQDGTGGAFF TGTGCCAGCAGCCAAGATGGGACAGGTGGAGCTTTCTTT
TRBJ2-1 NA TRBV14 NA CAGSQDPREQFF TGTGCCGGCAGCCAAGATCCGCGAGAGCAGTTCTTC
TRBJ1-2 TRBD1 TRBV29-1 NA CSGTGAGGYTF TGCAGCGGGACAGGGGCCGGTGGCTACACCTTC
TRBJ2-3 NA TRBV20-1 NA CSASDLGRVNADTQYF TGCAGTGCTAGTGACCTGGGAAGGGTAAACGCAGATACGCAGTATTTT
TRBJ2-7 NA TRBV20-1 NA CSARDRLSSYEQYF TGCAGTGCTAGAGATCGACTTAGCTCCTACGAGCAGTACTTC
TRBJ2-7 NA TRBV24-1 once CATSDLPGTSYNEQYF TGTGCCACCAGTGATTTACCGGGGACCTCCTACAATGAGCAGTACTTC
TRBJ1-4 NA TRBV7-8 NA CASSLRQGGTNEKLFF TGTGCCAGCAGCTTAAGGCAGGGAGGAACTAATGAAAAACTGTTTTTT
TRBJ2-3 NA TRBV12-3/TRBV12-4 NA CASSLTHDNTDTQYF TGTGCCAGCAGCCTCACGCACGACAACACAGATACGCAGTATTTT
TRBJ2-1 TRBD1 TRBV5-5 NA CASSFETGGANEQFF TGTGCCAGCAGCTTCGAGACAGGGGGCGCGAATGAGCAGTTCTTC
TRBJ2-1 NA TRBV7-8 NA CASSSRGSEHSYNEQFF TGTGCCAGCAGCTCCAGGGGATCCGAACACTCCTACAATGAGCAGTTCTTC
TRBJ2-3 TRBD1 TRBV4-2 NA CASSQTGVTPDTQYF TGTGCCAGCAGCCAGACAGGGGTAACTCCAGATACGCAGTATTTT
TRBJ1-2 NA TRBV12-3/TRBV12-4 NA CASSLDPRFGGYTF TGTGCCAGCAGTTTAGATCCCAGATTCGGGGGCTACACCTTC
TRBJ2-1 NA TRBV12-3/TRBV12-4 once CARSFLQGDSYNEQFF TGTGCCAGAAGTTTCCTACAGGGCGACTCCTACAATGAGCAGTTCTTC
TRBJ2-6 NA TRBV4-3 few CASSQDLPVSGANVLTF TGCGCCAGCAGCCAAGATCTTCCTGTCTCTGGGGCCAACGTCCTGACTTTC
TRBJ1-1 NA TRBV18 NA CASSGLLDTEAFF TGTGCCAGCTCCGGTCTATTGGACACTGAAGCTTTCTTT
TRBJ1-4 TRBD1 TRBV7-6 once CASSDGRTGGEKLFF TGTGCCAGCAGCGACGGTCGGACAGGGGGTGAAAAACTGTTTTTT
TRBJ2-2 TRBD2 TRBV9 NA CASSTSGGGNTGELFF TGTGCCAGCAGTACTAGCGGGGGGGGGAACACCGGGGAGCTGTTTTTT
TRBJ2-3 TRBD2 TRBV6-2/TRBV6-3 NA CASSYLGLAEGADTQYF TGTGCCAGCAGTTACCTTGGACTAGCGGAAGGAGCAGATACGCAGTATTTT
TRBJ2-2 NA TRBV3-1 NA CASSPGGGGRTGELFF TGTGCCAGCAGCCCAGGGGGGGGGGGCCGAACCGGGGAGCTGTTTTTT
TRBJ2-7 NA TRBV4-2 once CASSHDGAESYERYF TGTGCCAGCAGCCACGACGGGGCTGAGTCCTACGAGCGGTACTTC
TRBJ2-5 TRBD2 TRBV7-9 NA CASSSGTSGLYQETQYF TGTGCCAGCAGCTCAGGGACTAGCGGACTGTACCAAGAGACCCAGTACTTC
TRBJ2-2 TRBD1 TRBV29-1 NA CSVPGQGATGELFF TGCAGCGTACCGGGACAGGGGGCCACCGGGGAGCTGTTTTTT
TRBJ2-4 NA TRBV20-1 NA CSARDHGTEQYF TGCAGTGCTAGAGATCACGGGACGGAGCAGTACTTC
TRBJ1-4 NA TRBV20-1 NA CSARDLQGDEKLFF TGCAGTGCTAGAGATTTACAGGGCGATGAAAAACTGTTTTTT
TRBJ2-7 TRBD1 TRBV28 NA CASSLSAGTAQYF TGTGCCAGCAGTTTATCGGCAGGGACAGCGCAGTACTTC
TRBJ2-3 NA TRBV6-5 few CASSLGGGRASFTDTQYF TGTGCCAGCAGTTTGGGGGGAGGCAGGGCCTCATTCACAGATACGCAGTATTTT
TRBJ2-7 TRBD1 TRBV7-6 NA CASSFSSAKGGLEQYF TGTGCCAGCAGCTTCTCCTCCGCTAAAGGGGGCCTCGAGCAGTACTTC
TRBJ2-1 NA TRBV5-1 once CASSFGRYSDNEQFF TGCGCCAGCAGCTTTGGGAGGTATTCGGACAATGAGCAGTTCTTC
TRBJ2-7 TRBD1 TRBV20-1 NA CSAVQGSPYEQYF TGCAGCGCTGTACAGGGGTCCCCCTACGAGCAGTACTTC
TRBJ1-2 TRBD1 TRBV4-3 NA CASSQGQGLGYGYTF TGCGCCAGCAGCCAGGGACAGGGGCTGGGCTATGGCTACACCTTC
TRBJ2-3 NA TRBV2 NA CASSERSFTDTQYF TGTGCCAGCAGTGAGAGGTCTTTCACAGATACGCAGTATTTT
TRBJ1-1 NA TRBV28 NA CASSLRDGLAQAEAFF TGTGCCAGCAGTTTACGGGACGGACTAGCTCAGGCTGAAGCTTTCTTT
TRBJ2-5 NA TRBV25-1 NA CASSGIVETQYF TGTGCCAGCAGTGGTATAGTGGAGACCCAGTACTTC
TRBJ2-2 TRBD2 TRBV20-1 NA CSARDPLAESWTGELFF TGCAGTGCTAGAGATCCCCTAGCGGAGTCGTGGACCGGGGAGCTGTTTTTT
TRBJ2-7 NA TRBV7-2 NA CASTLDSAWNEQYF TGTGCCAGCACCTTGGACAGTGCTTGGAACGAGCAGTACTTC
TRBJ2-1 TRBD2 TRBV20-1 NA CSAKGLAGGLNEQFF TGCAGTGCAAAAGGACTAGCGGGGGGGCTGAATGAGCAGTTCTTC
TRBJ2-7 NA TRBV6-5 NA CASKAGQPYEQYF TGTGCCAGCAAAGCCGGACAGCCGTACGAGCAGTACTTC
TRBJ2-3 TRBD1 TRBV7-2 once CASRDGTGGADTQYF TGTGCCAGCAGGGATGGGACAGGGGGCGCAGATACGCAGTATTTT
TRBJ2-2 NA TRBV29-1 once CSVFPGTGSNTGELFF TGCAGCGTCTTTCCAGGGACTGGATCGAACACCGGGGAGCTGTTTTTT